This record concerns one T cell receptor beta chain sequence. The antigen is not known. J was trimmed by 0 bases and V by 3 bases; bases with no gene match: 5. There are 16 residues in the CDR3. Germline CDR1 and CDR2: SGHTA and FQGNSA. The data were taken from a study of Graves' ophthalmopathy and Graves' hyperthyroidism. Regarding the study as a whole: Blood was where most expanded thyroid clonotypes above 0.001 frequency also turned up.

Amplification of TCR beta CDR3 regions used RNA transcripts. The authors performed first-round RT-PCR with HTBI primers and then a second-round multiplex PCR. TCRdb fed the multiplex PCR reads into MiXCR, producing one record per CDR3 protein. The sample holds about 740,000 distinct CDR3 sequences, roughly two fifths seen once. Sequencing used peripheral blood. The chain links TRBV7-2 to TRBJ2-7, with 10 nucleotides matching TRBD2. The source is an adult man with Graves' ophthalmopathy. CDR3 residues: CASSFEASGGSYEQYF. The CDR3 DNA is TGTGCCAGCAGCTTCGAAGCTAGCGGGGGCTCCTACGAGCAGTACTTC. Full variable domain (missing parts from reference TRBV7-2 and TRBJ2-7): GAGVSQSPSNKVTEKGKDVELRCDPISGHTALYWYRQSLGQGLEFLIYFQGNSAPDKSGLPSDRFSAERTGGSVSTLTIQRTQQEDSAVYLCASSFEASGGSYEQYFGPGTRLTVT.